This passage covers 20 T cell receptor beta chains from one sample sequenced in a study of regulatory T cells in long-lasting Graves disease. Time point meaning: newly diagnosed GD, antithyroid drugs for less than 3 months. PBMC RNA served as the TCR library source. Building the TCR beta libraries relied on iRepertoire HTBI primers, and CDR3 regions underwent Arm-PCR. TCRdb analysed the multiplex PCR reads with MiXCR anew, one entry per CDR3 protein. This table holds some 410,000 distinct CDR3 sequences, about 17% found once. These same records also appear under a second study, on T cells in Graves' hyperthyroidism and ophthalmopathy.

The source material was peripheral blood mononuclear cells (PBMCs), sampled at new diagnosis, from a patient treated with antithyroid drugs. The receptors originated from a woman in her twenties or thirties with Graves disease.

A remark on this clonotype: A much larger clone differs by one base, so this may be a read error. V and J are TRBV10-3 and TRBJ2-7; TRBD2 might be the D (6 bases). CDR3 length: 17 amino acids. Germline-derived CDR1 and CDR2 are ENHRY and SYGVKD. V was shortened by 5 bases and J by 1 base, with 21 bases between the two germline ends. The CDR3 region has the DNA TGTGCCATCAGTACCCTGGGGGACTTCTCAGATTCCTACGAGCAGTACTTC. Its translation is CAISTLGDFSDSYEQYF.

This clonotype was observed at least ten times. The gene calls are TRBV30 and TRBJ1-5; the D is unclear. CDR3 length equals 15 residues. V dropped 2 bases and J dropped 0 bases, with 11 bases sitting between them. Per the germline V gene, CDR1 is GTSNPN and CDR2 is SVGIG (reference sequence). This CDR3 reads CAWSLGTYSNQPQHF. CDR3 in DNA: TGTGCCTGGAGTTTGGGAACATATAGCAATCAGCCCCAGCATTTT.

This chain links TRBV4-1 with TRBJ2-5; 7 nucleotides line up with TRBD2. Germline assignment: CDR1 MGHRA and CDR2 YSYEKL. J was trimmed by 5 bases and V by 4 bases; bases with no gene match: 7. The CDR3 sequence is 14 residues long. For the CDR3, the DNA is TGCGCCAGCAGCCCCCCGGGGGGTGGGGAGACCCAGTACTTC. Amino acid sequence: CASSPPGGGETQYF.

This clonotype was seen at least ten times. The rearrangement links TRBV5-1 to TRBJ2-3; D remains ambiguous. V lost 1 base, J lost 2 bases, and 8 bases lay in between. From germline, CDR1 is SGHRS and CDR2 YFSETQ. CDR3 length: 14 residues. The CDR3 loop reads CASSLTHVTDTQYF. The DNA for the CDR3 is TGCGCCAGCAGCTTGACTCATGTCACAGATACGCAGTATTTT.

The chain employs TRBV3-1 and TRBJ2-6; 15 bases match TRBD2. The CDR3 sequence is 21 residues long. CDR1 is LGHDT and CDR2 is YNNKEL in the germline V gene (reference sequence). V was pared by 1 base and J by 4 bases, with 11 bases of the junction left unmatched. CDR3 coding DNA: TGTGCCAGCAGCCAAGTTGGACTAGCGGGAGGGAGTATATCAGGGGCCAACGTCCTGACTTTC. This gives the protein CASSQVGLAGGSISGANVLTF.

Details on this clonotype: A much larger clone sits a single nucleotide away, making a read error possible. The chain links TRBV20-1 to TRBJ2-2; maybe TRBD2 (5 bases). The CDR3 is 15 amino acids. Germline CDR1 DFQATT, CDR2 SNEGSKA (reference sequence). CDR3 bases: TGCAGTGCTAGCAAAGGACCCTTCTTTACCGGGGAGCAGTTTTTT. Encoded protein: CSASKGPFFTGEQFF.

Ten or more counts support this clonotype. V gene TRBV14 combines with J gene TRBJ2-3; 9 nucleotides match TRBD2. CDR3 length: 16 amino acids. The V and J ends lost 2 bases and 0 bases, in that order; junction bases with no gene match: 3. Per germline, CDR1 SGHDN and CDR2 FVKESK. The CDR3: CASSQIAGASTDTQYF. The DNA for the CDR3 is TGTGCCAGCAGCCAAATAGCGGGAGCTAGCACAGATACGCAGTATTTT.

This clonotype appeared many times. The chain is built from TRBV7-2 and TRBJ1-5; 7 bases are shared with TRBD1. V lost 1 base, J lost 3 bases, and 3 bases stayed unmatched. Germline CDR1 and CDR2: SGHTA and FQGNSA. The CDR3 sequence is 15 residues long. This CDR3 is CASSLETGFNQPQHF. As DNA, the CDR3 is TGTGCCAGCAGCTTAGAGACAGGGTTCAATCAGCCCCAGCATTTT.

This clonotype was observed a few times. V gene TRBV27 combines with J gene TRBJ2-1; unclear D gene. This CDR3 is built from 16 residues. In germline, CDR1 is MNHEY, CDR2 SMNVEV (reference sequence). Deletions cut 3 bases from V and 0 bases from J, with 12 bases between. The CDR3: CASSFSPRSSYNEQFF. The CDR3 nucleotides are TGTGCCAGCAGTTTCTCACCTAGAAGCTCCTACAATGAGCAGTTCTTC.

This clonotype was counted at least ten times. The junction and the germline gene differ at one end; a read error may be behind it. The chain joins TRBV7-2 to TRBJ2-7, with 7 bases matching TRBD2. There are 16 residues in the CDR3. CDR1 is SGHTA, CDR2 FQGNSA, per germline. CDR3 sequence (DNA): TGTGCCAGCAGCTTAGATGGGGCGGGAGCCTCCAACGAGCAGTACTTC. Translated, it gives CASSLDGAGASNEQYF.

This CDR3 is CASSMGTGEVETQYF. The CDR3 DNA reads as TGTGCCAGTAGTATGGGTACAGGGGAGGTAGAGACCCAGTACTTC. This sequence joins TRBV19 and TRBJ2-5; maybe TRBD1 (7 bases). V lost 3 bases and J lost 4, with 15 bases in between. Germline loops: CDR1 LNHDA, CDR2 SQIVND (reference sequence). The CDR3 contains 15 residues.

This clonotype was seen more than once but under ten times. CDR3 nucleotide sequence: TGCGCCAGCAGCTTGGAGGGCGGGAGGTTTCTGGATACGCAGTATTTT. Its protein product is CASSLEGGRFLDTQYF. The chain uses TRBV5-1 and TRBJ2-3; 8 positions agree with TRBD2. The germline gives CDR1 SGHRS, CDR2 YFSETQ. There are 16 residues in the CDR3. J lost 6 bases, V lost 0 bases, and 9 bases had no gene match.

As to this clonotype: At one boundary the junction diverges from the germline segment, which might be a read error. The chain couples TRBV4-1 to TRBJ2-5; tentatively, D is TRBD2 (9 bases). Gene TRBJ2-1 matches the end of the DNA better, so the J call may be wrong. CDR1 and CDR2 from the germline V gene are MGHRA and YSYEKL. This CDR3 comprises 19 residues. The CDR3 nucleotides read TGCGCCAGCAGCCAAAAACAGGGGGGACTAGCTAATTCCTACAGTGAGCAGTTCTTC. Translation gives CASSQKQGGLANSYSEQFF.

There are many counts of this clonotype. The CDR3 sequence: CASSLAGAHLVRAQYF. Written as DNA, the CDR3 is TGTGCCAGCAGCTTAGCGGGAGCCCATTTGGTTCGAGCGCAGTATTTT. This chain connects TRBV7-2 to TRBJ2-3; a weak D match, TRBD2 (5 bases). Trimming pared 0 bases from V and 10 bases from J, leaving 20 bases between. Germline V gives CDR1 SGHTA, CDR2 FQGNSA. There are 16 residues in the CDR3.

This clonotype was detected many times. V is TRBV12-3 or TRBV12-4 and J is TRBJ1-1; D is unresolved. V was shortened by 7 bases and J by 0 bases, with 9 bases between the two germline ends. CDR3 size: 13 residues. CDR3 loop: CASTKNVNTEAFF. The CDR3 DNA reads TGTGCCAGCACCAAGAACGTGAACACTGAAGCTTTCTTT.

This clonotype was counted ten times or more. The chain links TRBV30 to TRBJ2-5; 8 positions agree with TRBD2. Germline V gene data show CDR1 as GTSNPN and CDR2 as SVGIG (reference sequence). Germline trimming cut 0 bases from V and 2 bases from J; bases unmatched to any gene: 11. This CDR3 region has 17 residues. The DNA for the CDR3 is TGTGCCTGGAGTGTAGCAGCGGGAGTAACTGGACAAGAGACCCAGTACTTC. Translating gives CAWSVAAGVTGQETQYF.

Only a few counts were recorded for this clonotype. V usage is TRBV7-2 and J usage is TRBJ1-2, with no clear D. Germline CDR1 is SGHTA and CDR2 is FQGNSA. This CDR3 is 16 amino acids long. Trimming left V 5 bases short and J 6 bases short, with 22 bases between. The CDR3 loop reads CASSTDIGYRSDGYTF. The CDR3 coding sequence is TGTGCCAGCAGCACCGATATAGGTTACCGGTCGGATGGCTACACCTTC.

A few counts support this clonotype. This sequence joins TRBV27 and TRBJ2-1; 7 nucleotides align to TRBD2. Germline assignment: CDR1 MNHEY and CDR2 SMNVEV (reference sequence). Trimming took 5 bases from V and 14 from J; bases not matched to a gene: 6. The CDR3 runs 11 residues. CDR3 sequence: CASSAGLEKFF. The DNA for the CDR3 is TGTGCCAGCAGTGCCGGACTAGAGAAGTTCTTC.

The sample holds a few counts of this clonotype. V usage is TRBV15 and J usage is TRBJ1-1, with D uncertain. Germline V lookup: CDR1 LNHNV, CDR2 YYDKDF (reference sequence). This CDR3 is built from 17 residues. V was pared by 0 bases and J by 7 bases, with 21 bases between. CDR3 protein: CATSRDDSRVEKDEAFF. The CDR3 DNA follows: TGTGCCACCAGCAGAGATGACTCCCGGGTGGAGAAGGATGAAGCTTTCTTT.

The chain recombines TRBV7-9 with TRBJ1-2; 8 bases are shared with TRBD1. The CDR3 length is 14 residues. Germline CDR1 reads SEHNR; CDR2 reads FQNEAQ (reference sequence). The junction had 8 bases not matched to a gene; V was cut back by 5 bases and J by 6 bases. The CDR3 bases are TGTGCCAGCAGCGCCGCAGGGGGCGGTGATGGCTACACCTTC. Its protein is CASSAAGGGDGYTF.